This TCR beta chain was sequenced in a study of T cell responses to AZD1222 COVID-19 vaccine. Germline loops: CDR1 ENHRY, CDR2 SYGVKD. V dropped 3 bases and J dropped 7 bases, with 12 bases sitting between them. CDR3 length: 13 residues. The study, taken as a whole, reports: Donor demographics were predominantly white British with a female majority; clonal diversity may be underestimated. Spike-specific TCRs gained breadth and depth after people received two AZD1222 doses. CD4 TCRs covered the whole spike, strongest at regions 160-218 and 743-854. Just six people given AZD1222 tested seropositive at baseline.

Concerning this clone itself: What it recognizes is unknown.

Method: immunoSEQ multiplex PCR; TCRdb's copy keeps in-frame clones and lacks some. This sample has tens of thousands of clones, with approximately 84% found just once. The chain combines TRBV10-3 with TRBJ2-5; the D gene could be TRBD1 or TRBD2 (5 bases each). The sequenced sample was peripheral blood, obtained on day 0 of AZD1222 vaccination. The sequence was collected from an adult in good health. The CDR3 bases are TGTGCCATCAGTGATCAGGGTGAGGGGACCCAGTACTTC. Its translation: CAISDQGEGTQYF.